The clone carrying this T cell receptor beta chain has ten or more counts. As yet, its antigen is unknown. An end of the junction does not agree with germline; a read error may underlie this. This sample is drawn from a study of neurological immune-mediated disorders. Study-wide results and limits: Multiple sclerosis, the disease with the least TCR clonal expansion, fell below healthy controls, whereas HTLV-1-associated myelopathy showed the most. The phylogenetic placement of 18 of 34 multiple sclerosis patients' repertoires in one related-CDR3 cluster constitutes a possible signature.

The germline CDR1 and CDR2 sequences are SGHDT and YYEEEE. The CDR3 is 11 amino acids. MiXCR was run by TCRdb on the 5' RACE reads, yielding one entry per CDR3 protein. Of 35,000 to 50,000 distinct CDR3 sequences in the sample, 2.5% were seen once. The chain employs TRBV5-6 and TRBJ2-1, with a weak D call TRBD2 (6 bases). Sequenced input: PBMCs. This receptor was identified in a man aged 50-60 years with multiple sclerosis. The CDR3 DNA is TGTGCCAGCAGCTTGGCGGGACCGGGGGAGTTC. Protein: CASSLAGPGEF.